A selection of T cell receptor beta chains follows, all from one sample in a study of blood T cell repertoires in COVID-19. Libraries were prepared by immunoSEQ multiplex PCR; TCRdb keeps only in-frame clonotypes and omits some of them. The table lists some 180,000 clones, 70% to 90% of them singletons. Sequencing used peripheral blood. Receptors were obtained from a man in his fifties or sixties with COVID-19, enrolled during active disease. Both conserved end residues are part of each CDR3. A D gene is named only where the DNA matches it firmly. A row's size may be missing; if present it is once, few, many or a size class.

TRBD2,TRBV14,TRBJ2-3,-,CASSQVNALAGSGTQYF,TGTGCCAGCAGCCAAGTCAATGCACTAGCGGGGTCGGGTACGCAGTATTTT
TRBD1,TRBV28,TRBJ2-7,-,CASSRYQGANEQYF,TGTGCCAGCAGTCGCTATCAGGGGGCCAACGAGCAGTACTTC
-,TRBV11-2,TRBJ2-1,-,CASSLEGSGYSYNEQFF,TGTGCCAGCAGCTTAGAGGGTAGCGGATACTCCTACAATGAGCAGTTCTTC
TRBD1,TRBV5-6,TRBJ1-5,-,CASSLGQGLDQPQHF,TGTGCCAGCAGCCTCGGACAGGGGCTTGATCAGCCCCAGCATTTT
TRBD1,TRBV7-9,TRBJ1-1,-,CASSTGVGTEAFF,TGTGCCAGCAGCACAGGGGTAGGCACTGAAGCTTTCTTT
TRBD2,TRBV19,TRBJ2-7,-,CASSAGATSGAEGQYF,TGTGCCAGTAGTGCCGGCGCGACTAGCGGGGCCGAGGGGCAGTACTTC
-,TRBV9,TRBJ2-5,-,CASSVEAGQQETQYF,TGTGCCAGCAGCGTAGAGGCAGGGCAGCAAGAGACCCAGTACTTC
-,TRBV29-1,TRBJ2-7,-,CSAGHSSYEQYF,TGCAGCGCGGGACATTCCTCCTACGAGCAGTACTTC
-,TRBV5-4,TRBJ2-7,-,CASSLKTGTSDEQYF,TGTGCCAGCAGCCTAAAAACCGGGACTTCTGACGAGCAGTACTTC
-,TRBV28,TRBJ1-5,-,CASQRDSNQPQHF,TGTGCCAGCCAACGAGATAGCAATCAGCCCCAGCATTTT
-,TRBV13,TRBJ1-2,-,CASSLGDGVGRKNYGYTF,TGTGCCAGCAGCTTAGGCGATGGCGTGGGCAGAAAGAACTATGGCTACACCTTC
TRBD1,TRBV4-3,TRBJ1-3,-,CASSQDRTGARGNTIYF,TGCGCCAGCAGCCAAGATCGGACAGGGGCGAGAGGAAACACCATATATTTT
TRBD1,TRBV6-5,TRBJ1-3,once,CASRDRGYSGNTIYF,TGTGCCAGCAGGGACAGGGGGTACTCTGGAAACACCATATATTTT
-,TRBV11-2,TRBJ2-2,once,CASSLVPGSGELFF,TGTGCCAGCAGCTTAGTTCCGGGATCCGGGGAGCTGTTTTTT
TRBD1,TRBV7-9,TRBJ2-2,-,CASSLPGQTTFTGELFF,TGTGCCAGCAGCTTACCGGGACAGACGACTTTTACCGGGGAGCTGTTTTTT
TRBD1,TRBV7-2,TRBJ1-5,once,CASSRPGQGFSQPQHF,TGTGCCAGCAGCCGCCCGGGACAGGGGTTTAGTCAGCCCCAGCATTTT
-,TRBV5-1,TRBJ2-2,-,CASSRTGELFF,TGCGCCAGCTCCCGGACCGGGGAGCTGTTTTTT
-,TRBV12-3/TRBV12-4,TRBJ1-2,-,CASSLAGDYGYTF,TGTGCCAGCAGTTTAGCAGGGGACTATGGCTACACCTTC
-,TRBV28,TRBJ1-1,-,CASSLWGGNTEAFF,TGTGCCAGCAGTTTATGGGGGGGGAACACTGAAGCTTTCTTT
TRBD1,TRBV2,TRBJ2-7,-,CASTRDRSSYEQYF,TGTGCCAGCACCCGGGACAGGAGCTCCTACGAGCAGTACTTC
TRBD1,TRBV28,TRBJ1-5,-,CATKFLTSARQGYNQPQHF,TGTGCCACCAAATTTTTGACGTCCGCACGACAGGGGTACAATCAGCCCCAGCATTTT
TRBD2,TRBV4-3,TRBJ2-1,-,CASSSRLAGDNEQFF,TGCGCCAGCAGCTCCCGACTAGCGGGGGACAATGAGCAGTTCTTC
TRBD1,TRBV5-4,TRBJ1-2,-,CASSFGQGWNYGYTF,TGTGCCAGCAGCTTTGGACAGGGGTGGAACTATGGCTACACCTTC
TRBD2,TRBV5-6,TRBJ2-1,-,CASRQREWLFF,TGTGCCAGCAGGCAGCGGGAGTGGCTGTTCTTC
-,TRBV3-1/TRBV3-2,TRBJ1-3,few,CASSQDSDLSGNTIYF,TGTGCCAGCAGCCAAGACAGCGACCTCTCTGGAAACACCATATATTTT
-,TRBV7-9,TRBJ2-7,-,CASSLEQDGEQYF,TGTGCCAGCAGCTTAGAGCAAGATGGCGAGCAGTACTTC
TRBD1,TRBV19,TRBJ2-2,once,CASQTGVHNTGELFF,TGTGCCAGCCAAACAGGGGTCCATAACACCGGGGAGCTGTTTTTT
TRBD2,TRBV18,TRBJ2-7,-,CASSPGTSGRWYEQYF,TGTGCCAGCTCACCAGGAACTAGCGGGAGGTGGTACGAGCAGTACTTC
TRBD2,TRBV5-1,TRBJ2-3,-,CASSLGLAGGPVSTDTQYF,TGCGCCAGCAGCTTGGGACTAGCGGGAGGGCCGGTAAGCACAGATACGCAGTATTTT
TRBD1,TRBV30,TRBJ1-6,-,CAWSATGTGGNSPLHF,TGTGCCTGGAGTGCGACTGGGACAGGGGGGAATTCACCCCTCCACTTT
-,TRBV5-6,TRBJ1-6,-,CASRKDRVNSPLHF,TGTGCCAGCAGAAAGGACAGAGTGAATTCACCCCTCCACTTT
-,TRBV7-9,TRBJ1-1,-,CASSFLEAFF,TGTGCCAGCAGCTTCTTGGAAGCTTTCTTT
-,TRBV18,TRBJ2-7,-,CASSPGDGSEQYF,TGTGCCAGCTCACCAGGGGACGGGAGCGAGCAGTACTTC
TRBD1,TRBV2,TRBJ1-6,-,CASSEGDRGPRSYNSPLHF,TGTGCCAGCAGTGAAGGGGACAGGGGCCCACGCTCCTATAATTCACCCCTCCACTTT
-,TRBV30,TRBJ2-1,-,CAWSVQGYNEQFF,TGTGCCTGGAGTGTACAGGGCTACAATGAGCAGTTCTTC
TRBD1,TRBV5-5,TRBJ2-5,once,CASSLGDRGGETQYF,TGTGCCAGCAGCTTGGGGGACAGGGGAGGAGAGACCCAGTACTTC
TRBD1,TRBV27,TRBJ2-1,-,CASSLVGQGIYNEQFF,TGTGCCAGCAGTTTAGTGGGACAGGGGATTTACAATGAGCAGTTCTTC
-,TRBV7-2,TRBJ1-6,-,CASSLLTRSSYNSPLHF,TGTGCCAGCAGCTTACTAACGAGGAGCTCCTATAATTCACCCCTCCACTTT
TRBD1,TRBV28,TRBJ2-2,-,CASRPGQSFSGELFF,TGTGCCAGCAGACCGGGACAGAGCTTTTCCGGGGAGCTGTTTTTT